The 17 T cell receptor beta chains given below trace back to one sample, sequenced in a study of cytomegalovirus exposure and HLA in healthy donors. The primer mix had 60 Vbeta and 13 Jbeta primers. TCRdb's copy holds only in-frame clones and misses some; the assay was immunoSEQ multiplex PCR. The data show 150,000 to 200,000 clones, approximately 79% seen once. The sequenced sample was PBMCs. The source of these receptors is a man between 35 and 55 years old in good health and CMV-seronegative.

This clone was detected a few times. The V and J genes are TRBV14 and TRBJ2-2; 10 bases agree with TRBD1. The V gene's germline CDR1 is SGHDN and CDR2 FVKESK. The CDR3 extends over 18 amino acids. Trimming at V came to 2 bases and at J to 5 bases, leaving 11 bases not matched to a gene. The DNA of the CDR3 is TGTGCCAGCAGCCAACCCCGGTGGGGACAGGGGTGGACCGGGGAGCTGTTTTTT. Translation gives CASSQPRWGQGWTGELFF. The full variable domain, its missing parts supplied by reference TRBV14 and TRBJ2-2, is EAGVTQFPSHSVIEKGQTVTLRCDPISGHDNLYWYRRVMGKEIKFLLHFVKESKQDESGMPNNRFLAERTGGTYSTLKVQPAELEDSGVYFCASSQPRWGQGWTGELFFGEGSRLTVL.

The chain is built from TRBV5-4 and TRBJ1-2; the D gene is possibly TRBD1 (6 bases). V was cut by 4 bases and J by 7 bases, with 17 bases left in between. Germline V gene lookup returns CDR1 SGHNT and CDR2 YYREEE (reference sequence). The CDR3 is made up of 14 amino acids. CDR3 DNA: TGTGCCAGCAGCCCGCCTAAGGGGGTGGGTGGCTACACCTTC. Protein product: CASSPPKGVGGYTF.

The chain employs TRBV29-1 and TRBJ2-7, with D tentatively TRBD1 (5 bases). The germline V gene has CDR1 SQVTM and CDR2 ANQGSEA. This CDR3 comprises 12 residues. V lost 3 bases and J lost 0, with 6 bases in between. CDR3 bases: TGCAGCGTTGAGGACACCTCCTACGAGCAGTACTTC. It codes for CSVEDTSYEQYF.

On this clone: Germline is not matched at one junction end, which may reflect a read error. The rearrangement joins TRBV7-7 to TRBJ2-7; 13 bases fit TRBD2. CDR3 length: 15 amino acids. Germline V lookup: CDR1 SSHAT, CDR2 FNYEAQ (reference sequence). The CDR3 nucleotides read TGTGCTAGCAGCTTAGGGACTAGCGGGGATTACGAGCAGTACTTC. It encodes CASSLGTSGDYEQYF.

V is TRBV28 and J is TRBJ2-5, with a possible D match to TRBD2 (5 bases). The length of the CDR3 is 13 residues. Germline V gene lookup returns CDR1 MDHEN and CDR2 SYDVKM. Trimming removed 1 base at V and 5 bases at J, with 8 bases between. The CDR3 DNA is TGTGCCAGCAGTTTATATCAGCGGGAGACCCAGTACTTC. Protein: CASSLYQRETQYF.

CDR3 coding DNA: TGTGCCAGCAGCTTCCCCACAGAGACTGAAGCTTTCTTT. Its protein product is CASSFPTETEAFF. The chain joins TRBV7-9 to TRBJ1-1; no clear D. The ends were cut back, 3 bases at V and 5 bases at J, with 10 bases in the middle. Germline loops: CDR1 SEHNR, CDR2 FQNEAQ (reference sequence). This CDR3 is 13 amino acids long.

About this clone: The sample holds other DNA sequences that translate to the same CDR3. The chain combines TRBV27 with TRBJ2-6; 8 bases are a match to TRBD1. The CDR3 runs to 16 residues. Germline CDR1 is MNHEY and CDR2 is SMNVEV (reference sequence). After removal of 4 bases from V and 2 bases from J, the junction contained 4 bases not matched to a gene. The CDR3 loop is CASSSVRGPGANVLTF. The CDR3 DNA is TGTGCCAGCAGTTCCGTCAGGGGGCCTGGGGCCAACGTCCTGACTTTC.

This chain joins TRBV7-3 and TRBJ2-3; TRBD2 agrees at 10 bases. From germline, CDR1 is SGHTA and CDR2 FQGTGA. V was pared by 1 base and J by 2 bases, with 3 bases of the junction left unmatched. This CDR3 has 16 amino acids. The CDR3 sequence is CASSLIAGGPTDTQYF. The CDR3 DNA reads TGTGCCAGCAGCTTAATAGCGGGGGGCCCCACAGATACGCAGTATTTT.

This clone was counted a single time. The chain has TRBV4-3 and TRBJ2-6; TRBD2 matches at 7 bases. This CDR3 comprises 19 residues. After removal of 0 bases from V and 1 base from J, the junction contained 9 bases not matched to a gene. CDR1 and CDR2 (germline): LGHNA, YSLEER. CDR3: CASSQDRQRGTSGANVLTF. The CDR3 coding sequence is TGCGCCAGCAGCCAAGATCGGCAGCGGGGTACTTCTGGGGCCAACGTCCTGACTTTC.

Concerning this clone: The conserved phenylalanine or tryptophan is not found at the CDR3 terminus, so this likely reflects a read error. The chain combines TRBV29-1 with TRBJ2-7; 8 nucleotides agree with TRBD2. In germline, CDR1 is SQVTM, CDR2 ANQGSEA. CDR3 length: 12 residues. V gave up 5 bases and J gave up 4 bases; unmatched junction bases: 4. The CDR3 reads CSVRSGGYEQYL. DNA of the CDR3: TGCAGCGTTCGAAGCGGGGGTTACGAGCAGTACCTC.

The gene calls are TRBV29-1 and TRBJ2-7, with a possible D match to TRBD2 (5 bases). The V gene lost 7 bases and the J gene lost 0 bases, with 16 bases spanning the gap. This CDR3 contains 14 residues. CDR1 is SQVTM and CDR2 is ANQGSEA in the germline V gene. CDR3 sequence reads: CSAMTQEDSYEQYF. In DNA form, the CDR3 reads TGCAGCGCCATGACTCAGGAGGACTCCTACGAGCAGTACTTC.

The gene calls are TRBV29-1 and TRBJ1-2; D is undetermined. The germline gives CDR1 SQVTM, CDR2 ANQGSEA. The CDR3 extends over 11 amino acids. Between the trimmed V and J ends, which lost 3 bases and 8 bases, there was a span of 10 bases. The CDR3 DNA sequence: TGCAGCGTTGAGCAGGTTTGGGGCTACACCTTC. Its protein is CSVEQVWGYTF.

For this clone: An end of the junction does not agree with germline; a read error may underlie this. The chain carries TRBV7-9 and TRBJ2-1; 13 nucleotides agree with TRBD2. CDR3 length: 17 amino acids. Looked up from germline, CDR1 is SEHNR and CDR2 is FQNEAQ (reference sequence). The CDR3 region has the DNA TGTTCCAGCAGCTTAGATCGACTAGCGGGGGGTTGGAATGAGCAGTTCTTC. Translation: CSSSLDRLAGGWNEQFF.

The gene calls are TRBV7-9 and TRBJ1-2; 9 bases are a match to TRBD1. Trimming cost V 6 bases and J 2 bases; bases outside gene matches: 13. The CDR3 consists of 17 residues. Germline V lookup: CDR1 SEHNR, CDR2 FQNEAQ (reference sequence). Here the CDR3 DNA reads TGTGCCAGCAGACGGGACAGGGCGCGGAGTGGGAACTATGGCTACACCTTC. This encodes CASRRDRARSGNYGYTF.

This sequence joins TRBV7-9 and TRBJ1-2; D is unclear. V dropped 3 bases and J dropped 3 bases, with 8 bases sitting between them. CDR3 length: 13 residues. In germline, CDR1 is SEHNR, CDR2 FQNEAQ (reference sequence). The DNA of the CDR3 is TGTGCCAGCAGCTTCCCGGGGTACTATGGCTACACCTTC. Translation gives CASSFPGYYGYTF.

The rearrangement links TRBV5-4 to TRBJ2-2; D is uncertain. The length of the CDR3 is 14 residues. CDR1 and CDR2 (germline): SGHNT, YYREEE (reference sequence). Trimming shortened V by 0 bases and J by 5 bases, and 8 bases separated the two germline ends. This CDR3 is CASSLDRQTGELFF. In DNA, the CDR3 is TGTGCCAGCAGCTTGGACAGACAAACCGGGGAGCTGTTTTTT.

CDR3 DNA sequence: TGTGCCAGCAGCCCAGTGAATAGGAGGGCTGAGGACTATGGCTACACCTTC. It yields the protein CASSPVNRRAEDYGYTF. The chain recombines TRBV7-9 with TRBJ1-2; D is uncertain. Germline V gives CDR1 SEHNR, CDR2 FQNEAQ (reference sequence). The CDR3 covers 17 residues. V lost 5 bases to trimming and J lost 3 bases, with 22 bases between them.